This T cell receptor beta chain was sequenced during a study of T cell responses to AZD1222 COVID-19 vaccine. Study-level results: Unmutated regions of variants are reportedly targeted by nearly half of spike-specific TCRs.

This clone was counted a few times. Antigen unknown. The V gene lost 8 bases and the J gene lost 4 bases, with 12 bases spanning the gap. The germline V gene has CDR1 MNHNS and CDR2 SASEGT. CDR3 length: 13 residues. Here immunoSEQ multiplex PCR was the method, and the copy in TCRdb shows in-frame clones only, minus some. The sample yields 77,000 or so clones, 91% seen once. The receptor's source is an adult who received the AZD1222 COVID-19 vaccine. The rearrangement links TRBV6-1 to TRBJ2-1; D might be TRBD1 (5 bases). The sample was peripheral blood, taken 28 days after the second AZD1222 dose. The CDR3 region is CASAATEYNEQFF. The CDR3 bases are TGTGCCAGCGCTGCGACAGAATACAATGAGCAGTTCTTC.